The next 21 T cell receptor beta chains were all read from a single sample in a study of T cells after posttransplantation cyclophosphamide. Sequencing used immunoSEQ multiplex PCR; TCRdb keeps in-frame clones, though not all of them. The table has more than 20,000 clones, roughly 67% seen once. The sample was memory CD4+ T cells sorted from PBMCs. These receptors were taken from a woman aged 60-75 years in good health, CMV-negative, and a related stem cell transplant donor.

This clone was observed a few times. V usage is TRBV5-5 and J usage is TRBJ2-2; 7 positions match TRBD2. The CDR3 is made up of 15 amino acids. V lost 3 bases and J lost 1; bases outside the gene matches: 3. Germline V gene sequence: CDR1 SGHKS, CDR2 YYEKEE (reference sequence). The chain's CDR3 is CASSSGGGNTGELFF. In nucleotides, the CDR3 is TGTGCCAGCAGCTCGGGCGGGGGGAACACCGGGGAGCTGTTTTTT.

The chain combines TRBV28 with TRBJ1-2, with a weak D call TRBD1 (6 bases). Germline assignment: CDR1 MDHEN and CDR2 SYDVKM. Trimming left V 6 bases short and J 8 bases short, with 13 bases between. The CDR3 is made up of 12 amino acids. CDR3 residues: CASRPRGGGYTF. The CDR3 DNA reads TGTGCCAGCAGGCCGCGTGGGGGCGGCTACACCTTC.

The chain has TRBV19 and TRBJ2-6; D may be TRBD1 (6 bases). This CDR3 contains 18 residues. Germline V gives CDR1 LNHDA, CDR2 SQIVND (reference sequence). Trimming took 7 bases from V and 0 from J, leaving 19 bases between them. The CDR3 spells CASTRAGAHLSGANVLTF. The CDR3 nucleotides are TGTGCCAGTACCCGGGCAGGGGCTCATCTCTCTGGGGCCAACGTCCTGACTTTC.

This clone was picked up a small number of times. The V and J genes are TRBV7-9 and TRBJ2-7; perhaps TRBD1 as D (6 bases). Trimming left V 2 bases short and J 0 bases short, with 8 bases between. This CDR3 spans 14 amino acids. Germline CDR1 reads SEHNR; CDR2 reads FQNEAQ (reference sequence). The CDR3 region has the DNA TGTGCCAGCAGCTTATTGGACAGCTCCTACGAGCAGTACTTC. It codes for CASSLLDSSYEQYF.

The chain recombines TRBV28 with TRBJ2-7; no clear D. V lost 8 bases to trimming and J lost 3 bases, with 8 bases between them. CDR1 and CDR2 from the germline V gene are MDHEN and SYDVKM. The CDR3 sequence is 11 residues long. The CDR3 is CASQARYEQYF. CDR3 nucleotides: TGTGCCAGCCAAGCCCGCTACGAGCAGTACTTC.

CDR3 amino acids: CASSSQNTGELFF. DNA for the CDR3: TGTGCCAGCAGCTCCCAGAATACCGGGGAGCTGTTTTTT. The genes are TRBV11-3 and TRBJ2-2; D uncertain. The CDR3 length is 13 residues. Germline CDR1 SGHNT, CDR2 YENEEA. Trimming took off 4 bases at V and 5 bases at J, with 8 bases between the two ends.

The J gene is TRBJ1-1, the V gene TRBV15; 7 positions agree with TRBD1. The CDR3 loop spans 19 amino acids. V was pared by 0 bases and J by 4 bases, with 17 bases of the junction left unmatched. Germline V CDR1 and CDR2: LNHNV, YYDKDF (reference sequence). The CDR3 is CATSRDRLMDRPHPTEAFF. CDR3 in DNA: TGTGCCACCAGCAGAGACCGGTTAATGGACAGGCCGCATCCCACTGAAGCTTTCTTT.

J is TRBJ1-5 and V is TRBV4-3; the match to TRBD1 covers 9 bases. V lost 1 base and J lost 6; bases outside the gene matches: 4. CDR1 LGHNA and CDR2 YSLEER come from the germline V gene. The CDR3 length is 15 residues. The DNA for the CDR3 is TGCGCCAGCAGCCAAGGGACAGGGGATGCTCAGCCCCAGCATTTT. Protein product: CASSQGTGDAQPQHF.

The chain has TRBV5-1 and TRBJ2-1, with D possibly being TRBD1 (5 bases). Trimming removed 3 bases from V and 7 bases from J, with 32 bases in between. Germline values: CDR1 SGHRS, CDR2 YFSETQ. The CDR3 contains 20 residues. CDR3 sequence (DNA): TGCGCCAGCAGCTACTTCTCGGACCTTCACCCACAGGTAGCAAAGAATGAGCAGTTCTTC. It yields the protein CASSYFSDLHPQVAKNEQFF.

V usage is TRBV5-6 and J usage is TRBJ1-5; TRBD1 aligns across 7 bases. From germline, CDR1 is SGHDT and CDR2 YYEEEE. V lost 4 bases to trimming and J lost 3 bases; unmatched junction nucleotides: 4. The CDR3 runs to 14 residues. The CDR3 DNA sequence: TGTGCCAGCAGCCCTGACAGGGACAATCAGCCCCAGCATTTT. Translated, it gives CASSPDRDNQPQHF.

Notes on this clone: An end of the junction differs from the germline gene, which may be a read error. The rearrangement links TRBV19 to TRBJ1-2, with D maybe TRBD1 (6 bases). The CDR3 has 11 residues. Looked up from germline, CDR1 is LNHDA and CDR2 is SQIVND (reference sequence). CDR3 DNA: TGTGCCAGTAGTGCCTACAGGGACCATCAGTTC. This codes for CASSAYRDHQF.

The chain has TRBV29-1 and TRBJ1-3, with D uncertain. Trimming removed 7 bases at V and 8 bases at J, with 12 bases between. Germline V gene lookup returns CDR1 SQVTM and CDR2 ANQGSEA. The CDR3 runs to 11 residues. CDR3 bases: TGCAGCGCCACCGGGAGGGACACCATATATTTT. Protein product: CSATGRDTIYF.

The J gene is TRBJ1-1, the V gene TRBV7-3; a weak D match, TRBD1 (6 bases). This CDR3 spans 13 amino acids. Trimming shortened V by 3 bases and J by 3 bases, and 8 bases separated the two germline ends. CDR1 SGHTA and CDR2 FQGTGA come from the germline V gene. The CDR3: CASSFTGYTEAFF. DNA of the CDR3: TGTGCCAGCAGCTTCACAGGGTACACTGAAGCTTTCTTT.

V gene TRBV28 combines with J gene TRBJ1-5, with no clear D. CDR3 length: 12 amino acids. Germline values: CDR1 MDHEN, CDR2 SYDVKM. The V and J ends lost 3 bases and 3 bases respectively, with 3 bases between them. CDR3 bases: TGTGCCAGCAGTTTCTCCAATCAGCCCCAGCATTTT. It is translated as CASSFSNQPQHF.

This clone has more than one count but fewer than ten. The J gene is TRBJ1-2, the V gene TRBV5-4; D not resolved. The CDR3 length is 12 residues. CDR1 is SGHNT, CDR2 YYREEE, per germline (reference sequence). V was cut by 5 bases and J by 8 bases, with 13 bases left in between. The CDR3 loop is CASSLTARGYTF. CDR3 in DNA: TGTGCCAGCAGTCTCACGGCCAGGGGCTACACCTTC.

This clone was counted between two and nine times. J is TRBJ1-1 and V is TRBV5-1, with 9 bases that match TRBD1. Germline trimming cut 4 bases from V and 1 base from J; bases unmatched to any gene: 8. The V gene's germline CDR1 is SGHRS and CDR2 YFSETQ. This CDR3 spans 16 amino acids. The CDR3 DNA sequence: TGCGCCAGCAGCCTTCGACAGGGGGTTACGAACACTGAAGCTTTCTTT. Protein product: CASSLRQGVTNTEAFF.

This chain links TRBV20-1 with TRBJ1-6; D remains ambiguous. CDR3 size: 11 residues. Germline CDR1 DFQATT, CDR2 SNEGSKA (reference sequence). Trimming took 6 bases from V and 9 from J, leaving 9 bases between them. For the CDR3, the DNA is TGCAGTGCGCCTGGAGGTTCACCCCTCCACTTT. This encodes CSAPGGSPLHF.

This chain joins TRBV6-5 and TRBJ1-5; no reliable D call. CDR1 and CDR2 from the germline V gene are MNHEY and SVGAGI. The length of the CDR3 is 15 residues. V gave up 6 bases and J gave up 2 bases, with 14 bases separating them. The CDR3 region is CASSQLWGGNQPQHF. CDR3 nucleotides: TGTGCCAGCAGCCAGCTTTGGGGAGGCAATCAGCCCCAGCATTTT.

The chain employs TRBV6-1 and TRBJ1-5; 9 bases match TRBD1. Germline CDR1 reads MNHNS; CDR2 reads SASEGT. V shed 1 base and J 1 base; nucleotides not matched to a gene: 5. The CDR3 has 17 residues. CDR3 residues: CASSEVGTGISNQPQHF. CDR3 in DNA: TGTGCCAGCAGTGAAGTGGGGACAGGGATCAGCAATCAGCCCCAGCATTTT.

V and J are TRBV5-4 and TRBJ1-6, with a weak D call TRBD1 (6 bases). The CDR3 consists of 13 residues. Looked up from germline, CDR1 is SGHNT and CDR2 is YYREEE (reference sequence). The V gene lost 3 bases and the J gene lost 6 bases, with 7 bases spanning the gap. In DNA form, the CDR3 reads TGTGCCAGCAGCTCGGACAGTAATTCACCCCTCCACTTT. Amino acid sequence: CASSSDSNSPLHF.

The CDR3 spells CASRLTASSLSTQYF. The CDR3 region has the DNA TGTGCCAGCAGGCTGACAGCTTCTTCGTTAAGTACGCAGTATTTT. This chain uses TRBV6-5 with TRBJ2-3, with D perhaps matching TRBD1 (5 bases). This CDR3 spans 15 amino acids. Germline loops: CDR1 MNHEY, CDR2 SVGAGI. With 6 bases removed from V and 8 bases from J, the gap between germline ends came to 21 bases.